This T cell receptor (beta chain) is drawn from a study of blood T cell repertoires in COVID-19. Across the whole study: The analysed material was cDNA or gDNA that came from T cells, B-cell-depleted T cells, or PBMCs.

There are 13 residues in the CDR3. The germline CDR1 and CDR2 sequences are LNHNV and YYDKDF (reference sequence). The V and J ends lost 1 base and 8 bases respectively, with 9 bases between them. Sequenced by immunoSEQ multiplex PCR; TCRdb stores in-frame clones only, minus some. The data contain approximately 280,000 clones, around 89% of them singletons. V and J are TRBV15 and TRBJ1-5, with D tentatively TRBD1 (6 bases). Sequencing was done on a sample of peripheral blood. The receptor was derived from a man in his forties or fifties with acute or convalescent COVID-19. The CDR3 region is CATSRGGGEPQHF. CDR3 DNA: TGTGCCACCAGCAGAGGAGGGGGTGAGCCCCAGCATTTT.